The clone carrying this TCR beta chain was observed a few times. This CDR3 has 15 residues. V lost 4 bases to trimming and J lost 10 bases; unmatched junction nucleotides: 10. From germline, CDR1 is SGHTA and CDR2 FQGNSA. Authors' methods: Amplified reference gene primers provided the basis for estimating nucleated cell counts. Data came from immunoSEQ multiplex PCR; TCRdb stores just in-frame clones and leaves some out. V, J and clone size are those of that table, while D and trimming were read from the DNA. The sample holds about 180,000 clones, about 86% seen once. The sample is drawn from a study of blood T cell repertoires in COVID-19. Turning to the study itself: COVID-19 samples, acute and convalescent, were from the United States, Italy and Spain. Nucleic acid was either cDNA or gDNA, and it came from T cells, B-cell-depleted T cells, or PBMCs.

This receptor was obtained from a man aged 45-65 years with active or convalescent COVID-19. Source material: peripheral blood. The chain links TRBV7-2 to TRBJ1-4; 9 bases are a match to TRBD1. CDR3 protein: CASSWGDRATGKLFF. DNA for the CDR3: TGTGCCAGCAGCTGGGGGGACAGGGCTACCGGAAAACTGTTTTTT.